The source of this T cell receptor (beta chain) is a study of vaccination effects on CD4 cells after COVID-19. Here immunoSEQ multiplex PCR was the method, and the copy in TCRdb shows in-frame clones only, minus some. The sample has 35,000 to 55,000 clones, roughly 80% seen once. The V gene end was trimmed by 1 base and the J gene end by 4 bases; junction bases not matched to a gene: 2. Germline values: CDR1 LGHDT, CDR2 YNNKEL (reference sequence). This CDR3 contains 16 residues. Points from the study as a whole: Mainly new vaccine-induced clones made up the post-vaccine spike-reactive clones in convalescents.

Antigen-specific CD4+ T cells were expanded with viral peptide pools in the ViraFEST assay before sequencing. Culturing for around 10 days preceded CD4+ T cell isolation. SARS-CoV-2 infection was confirmed by PCR in the person between March and December 2020. A word on this clone: Its matching antigen is unknown.

The starting material was CD4+ T cells from PBMCs cultured with a peptide pool, obtained before COVID-19 vaccination. The TCR was taken from a human donor who had a prior SARS-CoV-2 infection. The chain has TRBV3-1 (or the pseudogene TRBV3-2) and TRBJ2-1; TRBD2 matches 12 bases. CDR3 nucleotides: TGTGCCAGCAGCCAAGCCGGGACTAGCGGGTACAATGAGCAGTTCTTC. It translates to CASSQAGTSGYNEQFF.